These 23 T cell receptor beta chains came from one sample sequenced in a study of T cell changes during pregnancy in multiple sclerosis (dated 2019 in TCRdb). Libraries came from the immunoSEQ multiplex PCR assay. Here the immuneACCESS table is served through TCRdb, limited to in-frame sequences with V and J called. Missing clones are a known gap in these copies; in checked studies unresolved V genes cover under half, and the rest lacks a known reason. This sample holds about 48,000 clones; around 94% were observed only once. In total, the top ten clones hold roughly 0.91% of the sample. The material was CD4+ T cells from peripheral blood mononuclear cells, obtained in the second trimester of pregnancy. These receptors originate from a female donor in good health, enrolled as a control in a pregnancy study.

The gene calls are TRBV30 and TRBJ1-4, with TRBD1 matching 7 bases. The junction had 7 bases not matched to a gene; V was cut back by 0 bases and J by 6 bases. The CDR3 runs to 15 residues. In germline, CDR1 is GTSNPN, CDR2 SVGIG (reference sequence). The CDR3 nucleotides are TGTGCCTGGAGTGTAGAGGGGGCTGACGATGAAAAACTGTTTTTT. Protein product: CAWSVEGADDEKLFF.

This chain joins TRBV4-1 and TRBJ1-5; D gene uncertain. Trimming pared 0 bases from V and 4 bases from J, leaving 10 bases between. CDR3 size: 15 residues. CDR1 is MGHRA and CDR2 is YSYEKL in the germline V gene. The CDR3 DNA is TGCGCCAGCAGCCAAGAATCTCGGGGAAATCAGCCCCAGCATTTT. It translates to CASSQESRGNQPQHF.

The genes are TRBV7-8 and TRBJ2-1; TRBD2 agrees at 8 bases. The CDR3 has 17 residues. Germline V gene sequence: CDR1 SGHVS, CDR2 FQNEAQ. V lost 3 bases to trimming and J lost 2 bases; unmatched junction nucleotides: 9. The CDR3 nucleotides are TGTGCCAGCAGCTTTTTAGTTAGCGGGACGACCTACAATGAGCAGTTCTTC. Translating gives CASSFLVSGTTYNEQFF.

In nucleotides, the CDR3 is TGTGCCAGCAGTAGGTCTTCGGGGACCCAGTACTTC. This translates into CASSRSSGTQYF. The J gene is TRBJ2-5, the V gene TRBV28; D remains ambiguous. CDR1 and CDR2 (germline): MDHEN, SYDVKM. The CDR3 covers 12 residues. Trimming stripped 5 bases from V and 7 bases from J, with 11 bases between.

The rearrangement links TRBV7-6 to TRBJ2-3; D is possibly TRBD1 (6 bases). The V gene lost 4 bases and the J gene lost 2 bases, with 16 bases spanning the gap. Germline V gene data show CDR1 as SGHVS and CDR2 as FNYEAQ. CDR3 size: 16 residues. Written as DNA, the CDR3 is TGTGCCAGCAGCTCCCAGGGGTTCCGCTTCACAGATACGCAGTATTTT. Protein sequence: CASSSQGFRFTDTQYF.

The CDR3 bases are TGTGCCAGCAGTTACTCAAGGGGCTACGAGCAGTACTTC. Its protein product is CASSYSRGYEQYF. The chain recombines TRBV6-5 with TRBJ2-7, with D possibly being TRBD1 (5 bases). CDR3 length: 13 amino acids. Trimming took off 0 bases at V and 3 bases at J, with 6 bases between the two ends. Germline lookup yields CDR1 MNHEY and CDR2 SVGAGI.

The chain uses TRBV4-1 and TRBJ2-5; 7 nucleotides align to TRBD1. CDR3 length equals 14 residues. Germline V CDR1 and CDR2: MGHRA, YSYEKL. V trimming: 5 bases; J trimming: 5 bases; junction bases outside the gene matches: 8. CDR3 in amino acids: CASSYQTGRETQYF. CDR3 nucleotides: TGCGCCAGCAGCTACCAGACAGGGCGGGAGACCCAGTACTTC.

Only one count was recorded for this clone. This sequence joins TRBV5-1 and TRBJ2-3; D perhaps matches TRBD1 (6 bases). The V gene's germline CDR1 is SGHRS and CDR2 YFSETQ. This CDR3 spans 14 amino acids. Between the trimmed V and J ends, which lost 2 bases and 3 bases, there was a span of 10 bases. CDR3 sequence: CASSLDRLTDTQYF. The CDR3 DNA reads as TGCGCCAGCAGCTTAGACAGGCTTACAGATACGCAGTATTTT.

J is TRBJ1-5 and V is TRBV21-1; TRBD1, the table's D call, was not compared with the DNA. TRBV21-1 is recorded as a pseudogene. The CDR3 loop spans 19 amino acids. The CDR3 nucleotides read TGTGCCAGCAGCATGATTCCGGGACAGGGGGTTTATAGCAATCAGCCCCAGCATTTT. Translating gives CASSMIPGQGVYSNQPQHF.

The CDR3 sequence is CASSQDFVQETQYF. CDR3 bases: TGCGCCAGCAGCCAAGACTTCGTCCAAGAGACCCAGTACTTC. The chain recombines TRBV4-1 with TRBJ2-5, with D uncertain. The CDR3 sequence is 14 residues long. Germline V lookup: CDR1 MGHRA, CDR2 YSYEKL. The ends were cut back, 0 bases at V and 1 base at J, with 6 bases in the middle.

This chain links TRBV6-5 with TRBJ2-6; no reliable D call. The germline V gene has CDR1 MNHEY and CDR2 SVGAGI. The V gene lost 0 bases and the J gene lost 3 bases, with 9 bases spanning the gap. The CDR3 has 16 amino acids. The CDR3 nucleotides read TGTGCCAGCAGTTACTCGATTGGGCTTGGGGCCAACGTCCTGACTTTC. Translation: CASSYSIGLGANVLTF.

V is TRBV4-3 and J is TRBJ2-1, with D unresolved. The CDR3 covers 13 residues. Germline V lookup: CDR1 LGHNA, CDR2 YSLEER. V was clipped by 0 bases and J by 4 bases, with 4 bases between them. The CDR3 reads CASSQDSYNEQFF. The CDR3 DNA reads as TGCGCCAGCAGCCAAGACAGTTACAATGAGCAGTTCTTC.

CDR3 nucleotide sequence: TGCAGTGCCCACCGGAATGAGCAGTTCTTC. Amino acid sequence: CSAHRNEQFF. The chain joins TRBV20-1 to TRBJ2-1; the D is unclear. This CDR3 has 10 residues. Trimming took off 6 bases at V and 7 bases at J, with 7 bases between the two ends. Germline CDR1 is DFQATT and CDR2 is SNEGSKA (reference sequence).

The chain carries TRBV19 and TRBJ2-3; TRBD1 might be the D (5 bases). Per the germline V gene, CDR1 is LNHDA and CDR2 is SQIVND (reference sequence). V was cut by 1 base and J by 6 bases, with 14 bases left in between. The CDR3 consists of 15 residues. CDR3 DNA: TGTGCCAGTAGTATAGTCCAGGGCGCGTCCGATACGCAGTATTTT. It translates to CASSIVQGASDTQYF.

The rearrangement joins TRBV9 to TRBJ1-1; possibly TRBD1 for D (5 bases). CDR1 SGDLS and CDR2 YYNGEE come from the germline V gene. The CDR3 extends over 14 amino acids. V lost 0 bases, J lost 5 bases, and 11 bases lay in between. The DNA of the CDR3 is TGTGCCAGCAGCGTAGTACTCGGACAAACTGAAGCTTTCTTT. Protein product: CASSVVLGQTEAFF.

The chain joins TRBV4-1 to TRBJ2-5; D perhaps matches TRBD1 (5 bases). Trimming stripped 4 bases from V and 1 base from J, with 13 bases between. CDR3 length: 15 residues. The V gene's germline CDR1 is MGHRA and CDR2 YSYEKL. CDR3 nucleotide sequence: TGCGCCAGCAGCCTGTTCGTTAGGGGCCAAGAGACCCAGTACTTC. Translating gives CASSLFVRGQETQYF.

This clone was seen just once. The chain recombines TRBV30 with TRBJ2-1; TRBD1 matches 7 bases. Germline values: CDR1 GTSNPN, CDR2 SVGIG (reference sequence). V was clipped by 0 bases and J by 4 bases; unmatched bases: 3. The CDR3 contains 14 residues. The CDR3 DNA follows: TGTGCCTGGAGTGTACTGGGACAGTACAATGAGCAGTTCTTC. Encoded protein: CAWSVLGQYNEQFF.

The chain employs TRBV4-1 and TRBJ2-7, with TRBD2 identical over 12 bases. The CDR3 extends over 15 amino acids. CDR1 is MGHRA and CDR2 is YSYEKL in the germline V gene. With 4 bases clipped from V and 6 bases from J, the junction kept 7 bases outside the gene matches. In DNA, the CDR3 is TGCGCCAGCAGCCGGCTTCTAGCGGGGGGGGGCGAGCAGTACTTC. This encodes CASSRLLAGGGEQYF.

The rearrangement joins TRBV9 to TRBJ2-7; 7 positions match TRBD2. Losses at the gene ends were 4 bases for V and 3 bases for J; bases not matched to a gene: 16. This CDR3 comprises 17 residues. CDR1 SGDLS and CDR2 YYNGEE come from the germline V gene. CDR3 nucleotide sequence: TGTGCCAGCAGCCCCAGAGGCCGGATGGGGGGGGGCTACGAGCAGTACTTC. Its protein product is CASSPRGRMGGGYEQYF.

The CDR3 protein is CASSTVREDYNEQFF. As DNA, the CDR3 is TGTGCCAGCAGCACGGTCCGAGAAGATTACAATGAGCAGTTCTTC. The V and J genes are TRBV5-4 and TRBJ2-1; D is unclear. CDR1 and CDR2 (germline): SGHNT, YYREEE (reference sequence). The CDR3 extends over 15 amino acids. V was trimmed by 4 bases and J by 4 bases, leaving 15 bases between them.

Written as DNA, the CDR3 is TGCGCCAGCAATTGGGGGCCGACAGCCTACGAGCAGTACTTC. Protein sequence: CASNWGPTAYEQYF. The genes are TRBV23-1 and TRBJ2-7; a weak D match, TRBD1 (6 bases). TRBV23-1 is labeled an ORF, and its function is uncertain. Trimming took 7 bases from V and 2 from J, leaving 15 bases between them. This CDR3 region has 14 residues.

The chain carries TRBV9 and TRBJ2-1, with TRBD2 identical over 8 bases. CDR3 length: 15 amino acids. CDR1 is SGDLS, CDR2 YYNGEE, per germline. The ends lost 0 bases at V and 10 bases at J; junction bases unmatched: 9. The CDR3 here is CASSVDSGGREEQFF. In DNA form, the CDR3 reads TGTGCCAGCAGCGTAGATTCGGGGGGGCGGGAGGAGCAGTTCTTC.

The chain recombines TRBV6-5 with TRBJ2-7; 8 bases agree with TRBD1. Germline CDR1 and CDR2: MNHEY and SVGAGI. CDR3 size: 13 residues. The J segment lost 1 base and the V segment lost 5 bases, leaving 1 base of the junction unmatched. DNA of the CDR3: TGTGCCAGCAGTAGACAGGGGTCCTACGAGCAGTACTTC. Translated: CASSRQGSYEQYF.